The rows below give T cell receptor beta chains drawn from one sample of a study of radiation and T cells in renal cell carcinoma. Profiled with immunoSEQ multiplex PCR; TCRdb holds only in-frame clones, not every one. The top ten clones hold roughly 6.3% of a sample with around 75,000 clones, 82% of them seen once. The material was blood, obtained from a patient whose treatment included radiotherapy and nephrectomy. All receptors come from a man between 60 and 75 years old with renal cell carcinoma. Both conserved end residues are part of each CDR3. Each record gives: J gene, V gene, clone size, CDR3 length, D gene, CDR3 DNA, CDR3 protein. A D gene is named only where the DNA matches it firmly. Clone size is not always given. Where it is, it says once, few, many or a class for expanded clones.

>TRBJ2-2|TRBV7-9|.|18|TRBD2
TGTGCCAGCAGCACAAAAATTCGACTAGCGGGAGTCACCGGGGAGCTGTTTTTT
CASSTKIRLAGVTGELFF
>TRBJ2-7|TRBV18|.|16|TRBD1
TGTGCCAGCTCACCGGACCCGGGACAGGCGGGGAGGGAGCAGTACTTC
CASSPDPGQAGREQYF
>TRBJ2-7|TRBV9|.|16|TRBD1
TGTGCCAGCAGCGTAGGGATCGGGACAGGGGTGTCCGAGCAGTACTTC
CASSVGIGTGVSEQYF
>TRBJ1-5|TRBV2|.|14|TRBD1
TGTGCCAGCTCCCATAACAGGGGCGGTCAGCCCCAGCATTTT
CASSHNRGGQPQHF
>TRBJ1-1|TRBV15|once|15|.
TGTGCCACCAGCAGAGATCCGGGGGATTCCACTGAAGCTTTCTTT
CATSRDPGDSTEAFF
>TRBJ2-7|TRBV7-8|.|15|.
TGTGCCAGCAGCCGTAGCCGGGACCTAAACTACGAGCAGTACTTC
CASSRSRDLNYEQYF
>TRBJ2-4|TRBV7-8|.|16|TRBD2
TGTGCCAGCAGCTTATGGGGGGGACGCTTCCAAAACATTCAGTACTTC
CASSLWGGRFQNIQYF
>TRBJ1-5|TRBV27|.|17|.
TGTGCCAGCAGTTCAATGGGGAGAATCGCTGGCAATCAGCCCCAGCATTTT
CASSSMGRIAGNQPQHF
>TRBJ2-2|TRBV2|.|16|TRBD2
TGTGCCAGCAGTGAGACTAGCGGGAGGGCCATCGGGGAGCTGTTTTTT
CASSETSGRAIGELFF
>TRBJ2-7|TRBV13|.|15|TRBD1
TGTGCCAGCAGCTCCCACGGGACAGGGGCCTACGAGCAGTACTTC
CASSSHGTGAYEQYF
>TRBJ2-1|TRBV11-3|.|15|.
TGTGCCAGCAGCTCCTCCGGGACTGGATACAATGAGCAGTTCTTC
CASSSSGTGYNEQFF
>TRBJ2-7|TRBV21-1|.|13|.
TGTGCCATCCCGACTAGCGGGACCTACGAGCAGTACTTC
CAIPTSGTYEQYF
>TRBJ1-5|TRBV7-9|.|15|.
TGTGCCAGCAGCTTAGCGGGGGACGCAAATCAGCCCCAGCATTTT
CASSLAGDANQPQHF
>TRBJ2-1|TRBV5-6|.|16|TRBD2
TGTGCCAGCAGCCCCGCGGCGGGAGCGGGTTCCCATGAGCAGTTCTTC
CASSPAAGAGSHEQFF
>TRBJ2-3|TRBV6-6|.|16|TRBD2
TGTGCCAGCAGTTACCTGCCGGGAGGGCTCACAGATACGCAGTATTTT
CASSYLPGGLTDTQYF